Listed here are 10 T cell receptor beta chains from one sample, sequenced in a study of identical twins. TCRdb reprocessed the 5' RACE reads via MiXCR and lists one record per CDR3 protein. The sample lists 700,000 or so distinct CDR3 sequences, 8.6% seen once, with approximately 0.94% in the top ten. These data were also filed under a second study, of yellow fever vaccine responses in identical twins.

The sample comprised PBMCs. The receptors shown here come from a woman between 18 and 30 years old in good health.

A few counts support this clonotype. This chain connects TRBV6-2 or TRBV6-3 to TRBJ2-1, with 8 bases aligning to TRBD2. J lost 10 bases, V lost 10 bases, and 15 bases had no gene match. Looked up from germline, CDR1 is MNHEY and CDR2 is SVGEGT. The CDR3 extends over 14 amino acids. CDR3 residues: CATAGLDPTGEQFF. As DNA, the CDR3 is TGTGCCACCGCGGGACTAGATCCCACCGGGGAGCAGTTCTTC.

This chain's CDR3 is CSVITHRETDTQYF. For the CDR3, the DNA is TGCAGCGTCATCACACACCGCGAGACAGATACGCAGTATTTT. The chain is built from TRBV29-1 and TRBJ2-3; unclear D gene. Deletions cut 6 bases from V and 3 bases from J, with 16 bases between. CDR3 length: 14 amino acids. Looked up from germline, CDR1 is SQVTM and CDR2 is ANQGSEA.

The V and J genes are TRBV2 and TRBJ2-7; 7 nucleotides match TRBD2. The CDR3 has 18 amino acids. V lost 2 bases, J lost 7 bases, and 20 bases stayed unmatched. CDR1 SNHLY and CDR2 FYNNEI come from the germline V gene. The CDR3 nucleotides are TGTGCCAGCAGTGAACTTCCCCTAGCGGCAATATCTTCCGGGGAGCAGTACTTC. Its translation: CASSELPLAAISSGEQYF.

This clonotype was observed a handful of times. J is TRBJ2-3 and V is TRBV4-1; TRBD2 matches at 7 bases. The CDR3 is 14 residues long. The V gene's germline CDR1 is MGHRA and CDR2 YSYEKL. With V trimmed by 1 base and J by 5 bases, 3 bases remained unmatched. The CDR3: CASSQGEGKDTQYF. CDR3 in DNA: TGCGCCAGCAGCCAAGGGGAGGGGAAAGATACGCAGTATTTT.

This clonotype showed up just a few times. The chain uses TRBV20-1 and TRBJ2-3, with D perhaps TRBD2 (5 bases). CDR1 is DFQATT and CDR2 is SNEGSKA in the germline V gene (reference sequence). V lost 3 bases to trimming and J lost 2 bases, with 33 bases between them. The CDR3 extends over 21 amino acids. CDR3 residues: CSARSSLDSENRGFITDTQYF. In DNA, the CDR3 is TGCAGTGCTAGGTCATCACTTGATAGCGAAAATAGAGGTTTTATCACAGATACGCAGTATTTT.

V and J are TRBV9 and TRBJ2-7, with 12 bases identical to TRBD2. CDR1 and CDR2 from the germline V gene are SGDLS and YYNGEE. Trimming at V came to 3 bases and at J to 4 bases, leaving 5 bases not matched to a gene. This CDR3 spans 15 amino acids. CDR3: CASSASTSGSYEQYF. CDR3 bases: TGTGCCAGCAGCGCTTCGACTAGCGGGAGTTACGAGCAGTACTTC.

This clonotype was detected a few times. The chain carries TRBV20-1 and TRBJ2-5; no firm D call. The germline V and J ends were trimmed by 0 bases and 1 base, with 12 bases remaining between them. The CDR3 has 15 residues. CDR1 and CDR2 from the germline V gene are DFQATT and SNEGSKA (reference sequence). The CDR3 DNA is TGCAGTGCTAGAGATTCGGGCGCAGGCCAAGAGACCCAGTACTTC. It translates to CSARDSGAGQETQYF.

This rearrangement joins TRBV25-1 to TRBJ1-1, with unresolved D. Trimming left V 1 base short and J 4 bases short, with 7 bases between. This CDR3 has 13 amino acids. In germline, CDR1 is MGHDK, CDR2 SYGVNS. CDR3 coding DNA: TGTGCCAGCAGTGAATGGGGTTCCACTGAAGCTTTCTTT. As protein: CASSEWGSTEAFF.

This clonotype came up a few times. This sequence joins TRBV7-2 and TRBJ1-5; D is ambiguous. This CDR3 has 15 amino acids. Germline loops: CDR1 SGHTA, CDR2 FQGNSA. Trimming removed 4 bases at V and 6 bases at J, with 16 bases between. The CDR3 DNA reads TGTGCCAGCAGCTCACGGGTCGGTTCGGGTCAGCCCCAGCATTTT. Amino acids: CASSSRVGSGQPQHF.

There are a few counts of this clonotype. The J gene is TRBJ2-5, the V gene TRBV5-1; TRBD2 is a possible D gene (6 bases). The CDR3 length is 12 residues. Germline V gives CDR1 SGHRS, CDR2 YFSETQ. The V end was cut by 4 bases, the J end by 8 bases, with 12 bases between. CDR3 sequence (DNA): TGCGCCAGCAGCCTCCGGGACTCCACCCAGTACTTC. As protein: CASSLRDSTQYF.